What follows describes a single T cell receptor (beta chain). What it binds is not known. These data originate in a study of blood T cells in healthy people across ages. It was approximately 9 milliliters of peripheral blood that were drawn from each donor. A second roughly 7 to 12 cycle PCR used barcoded and J-beta primers. Individual samples furnished no less than 2.5 million CDR3-containing paired-end reads apiece. Each CDR3 protein is one row after TCRdb ran MiXCR on the 5' RACE reads. Of over 500,000 distinct CDR3 sequences in the sample, roughly half were seen once. Overall study findings and caveats: Across samples, TCR beta diversity tracked strongly with naive T cell percentage. Per million T cells, TCR beta diversity dropped roughly linearly as age increased.

CDR3 size: 13 residues. CDR1 and CDR2 from the germline V gene are MNHEY and SVGAGI. Trimming shortened V by 6 bases and J by 7 bases, and 16 bases separated the two germline ends. The sample was blood. The TCR comes from an elderly woman in good health. The J gene is TRBJ2-7, the V gene TRBV6-5; D is possibly TRBD2 (6 bases). CDR3: CASSRRGNNEQYF. CDR3 in DNA: TGTGCCAGCAGCCGGAGGGGCAACAATGAGCAGTACTTC.